This T cell receptor (beta chain) was documented in a study of blood T cells in healthy people across ages. Overall study findings and caveats: Older age went with lower TCR beta diversity per million T cells, in a roughly linear way. The study could not conclusively compare naive and antigen-experienced cells, given its unsorted PBMCs.

From germline, CDR1 is SQVTM and CDR2 ANQGSEA. The CDR3 is made up of 14 amino acids. The ends were cut back, 1 base at V and 4 bases at J, with 13 bases in the middle. Alongside a J-beta primer mix, a sample-barcoded 5' primer served in a second PCR lasting about 7 to 11 cycles. TCRdb re-derived calls from the 5' RACE reads in MiXCR, one entry per CDR3 protein. This sample has roughly 800,000 distinct CDR3 sequences; 25% occur once, and the top ten carry 3% to 4%. This clonotype was picked up a small number of times. The antigen is undetermined. Another study also made use of these data, one on T cells of mothers and their children. As that study records: In this cohort, donors were a few healthy Caucasian mothers plus their six children. In each mother, TCR beta CDR3 reads exceeded 10 million; in each child, they numbered a few million.

Sequencing was carried out using blood. V usage is TRBV29-1 and J usage is TRBJ1-1, with a possible D match to TRBD1 (6 bases). The receptor comes from a boy younger than 18 in good health. CDR3 bases: TGCAGCGTTGAAGGGGAGCAGGGGCGCACTGAAGCTTTCTTT. As protein: CSVEGEQGRTEAFF. Combining the CDR3 with reference TRBV29-1 and TRBJ1-1 gives the whole variable domain SAVISQKPSRDICQRGTSLTIQCQVDSQVTMMFWYRQQPGQSLTLIATANQGSEATYESGFVIDKFPISRPNLTFSTLTVSNMSPEDSSIYLCSVEGEQGRTEAFFGQGTRLTVV.